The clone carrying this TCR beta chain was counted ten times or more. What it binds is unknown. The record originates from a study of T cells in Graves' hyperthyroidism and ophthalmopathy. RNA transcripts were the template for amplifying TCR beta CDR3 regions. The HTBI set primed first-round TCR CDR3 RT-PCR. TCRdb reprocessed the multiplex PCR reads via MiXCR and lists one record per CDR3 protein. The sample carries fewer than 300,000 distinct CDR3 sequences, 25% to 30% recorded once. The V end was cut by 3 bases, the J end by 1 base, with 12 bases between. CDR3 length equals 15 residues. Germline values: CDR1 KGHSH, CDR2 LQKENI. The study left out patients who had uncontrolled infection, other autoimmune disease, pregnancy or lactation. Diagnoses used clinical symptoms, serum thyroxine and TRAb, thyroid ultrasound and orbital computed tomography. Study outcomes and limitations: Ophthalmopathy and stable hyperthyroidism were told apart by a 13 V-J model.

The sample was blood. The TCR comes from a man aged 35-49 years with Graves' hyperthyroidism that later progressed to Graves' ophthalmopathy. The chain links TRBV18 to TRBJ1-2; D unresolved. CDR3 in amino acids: CASSPEGSLNYGYTF. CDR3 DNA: TGTGCCAGCTCACCCGAGGGATCCCTTAACTATGGCTACACCTTC.